This is a list of T cell receptor beta chains from one sample in a study of T-cell memory formation after mild COVID-19. One entry per CDR3 protein, called by TCRdb with MiXCR from the 5' RACE reads. This sample has some 130,000 distinct CDR3 sequences, with about a sixth found just once. The sequenced sample consisted of PBMCs or a T cell subset sorted from them (not recorded which). The receptors were sampled from an adult woman who had mild COVID-19 (a few samples of this study predate the infection). Cell type and time point are not known. CDR3s include the opening cysteine and the closing phenylalanine or tryptophan. The D gene is left open where the match is weak. Clone sizes are given selectively: once, few, many, or a class where the clone is expanded.

d_call | j_call | clone_size | cdr3_length | v_call | cdr3_nt | cdr3_aa
TRBD2 | TRBJ2-2 | . | 18 | TRBV7-2 | TGTGCCAGCAGCTCGGGACTAGCGGGAGGACTCCTCACCGGGGAGCTGTTTTTT | CASSSGLAGGLLTGELFF
TRBD2 | TRBJ2-2 | few | 15 | TRBV7-9 | TGTGCCAGCAGCCTTAGCGGGACTAACACCGGGGAGCTGTTTTTT | CASSLSGTNTGELFF
. | TRBJ1-5 | . | 14 | TRBV5-1 | TGCGCCAGCAGCCCCGGGGAGGGCAATCAGCCCCAGCATTTT | CASSPGEGNQPQHF
. | TRBJ2-5 | . | 13 | TRBV5-1 | TGCGCCAGCAGCTTGGTTCTGAGGGAGACCCAGTACTTC | CASSLVLRETQYF
. | TRBJ1-1 | few | 16 | TRBV27 | TGTGCCAGCAGTAGTAACAGGGTGGGGAGGAACACTGAAGCTTTCTTT | CASSSNRVGRNTEAFF
. | TRBJ2-4 | . | 15 | TRBV5-1 | TGCGCCAGCAGCTTGGAGGACGGTGCCAAAAACATTCAGTACTTC | CASSLEDGAKNIQYF
. | TRBJ1-2 | few | 14 | TRBV12-3/TRBV12-4 | TGTGCCAGCAGTCCCCGCGTCCCCCGAGAAGGCTACACCTTC | CASSPRVPREGYTF
TRBD1 | TRBJ1-1 | . | 15 | TRBV20-1 | TGCAGTGCTAGAGATTCCGGGACAGTTAAAACTGAAGCTTTCTTT | CSARDSGTVKTEAFF
. | TRBJ2-7 | few | 14 | TRBV4-1 | TGCGCCAGCAGCCAGGCTATTACCAAGGGCGAGCAGTACTTC | CASSQAITKGEQYF
. | TRBJ2-3 | . | 16 | TRBV5-1 | TGCGCCAGCAGCTTGGGGGGGTCGATCTCCACAGATACGCAGTATTTT | CASSLGGSISTDTQYF
. | TRBJ2-5 | few | 13 | TRBV7-8 | TGTGCCAGCAGCTTACGAGGGGTGGAGACCCAGTACTTC | CASSLRGVETQYF
. | TRBJ2-3 | few | 14 | TRBV3-1 | TGTGCCAGCGCCCGAACGGGGACGACAGATACGCAGTATTTT | CASARTGTTDTQYF
TRBD2 | TRBJ2-7 | few | 17 | TRBV7-9 | TGTGCCAGCAGCATTTCTAGCGGGAGGTTCGGATCCTACGAGCAGTACTTC | CASSISSGRFGSYEQYF
TRBD1 | TRBJ2-1 | . | 16 | TRBV11-2 | TGTGCCAGCAGCCAGGCGGGACAGGGGGCAGACAATGAGCAGTTCTTC | CASSQAGQGADNEQFF
TRBD2 | TRBJ2-2 | few | 15 | TRBV25-1 | TGTGCCAGCAGAGAAGCGGGAGTTCATACCGGGGAGCTGTTTTTT | CASREAGVHTGELFF
. | TRBJ2-3 | . | 13 | TRBV29-1 | TGCAGCGCCGCGAGGGGGCGGGGAGATACGCAGTATTTT | CSAARGRGDTQYF
. | TRBJ2-7 | few | 11 | TRBV10-3 | TGTGCCATCAGTGAGTCTAACGAGCAGTACTTC | CAISESNEQYF
. | TRBJ2-7 | . | 16 | TRBV14 | TGTGCCAGCAGCCCCGTACGTGGGGCAGGACGCTACGAGCAGTACTTC | CASSPVRGAGRYEQYF
. | TRBJ2-1 | few | 16 | TRBV7-8 | TGTGCCAGCAGCTTAGGCTTCGGGAACAGTGGCAATGAGCAGTTCTTC | CASSLGFGNSGNEQFF
TRBD2 | TRBJ2-3 | many | 16 | TRBV11-2 | TGTGCCAGCAGCTTATTAGCGGGAGAGGCCACAGATACGCAGTATTTT | CASSLLAGEATDTQYF
. | TRBJ1-2 | . | 15 | TRBV4-2 | TGTGCCAGCAGCCAAGATGAGGTTTCTAACTATGGCTACACCTTC | CASSQDEVSNYGYTF
. | TRBJ2-2 | many | 16 | TRBV4-1 | TGCGCCAGCAGCCAAGAGGGGGGGGCTCTCACCGGGGAGCTGTTTTTT | CASSQEGGALTGELFF
TRBD2 | TRBJ2-2 | . | 16 | TRBV27 | TGTGCCAGCAGGAGGCTAGCGGGATCGGCCACCGGGGAGCTGTTTTTT | CASRRLAGSATGELFF
. | TRBJ2-1 | few | 18 | TRBV6-2/TRBV6-3 | TGTGCCAGCAGTTACAACCCCTATGTGACGAGCTCCTACAATGAGCAGTTCTTC | CASSYNPYVTSSYNEQFF
TRBD1 | TRBJ2-7 | . | 15 | TRBV9 | TGTGCCAGCAGCGTCGCCCAGGGGGCCGCCTACGAGCAGTACTTC | CASSVAQGAAYEQYF
. | TRBJ2-1 | . | 16 | TRBV7-9 | TGTGCCAGCAGCTTAGCGTGGGGGGACGCCTACAATGAGCAGTTCTTC | CASSLAWGDAYNEQFF
TRBD2 | TRBJ2-3 | . | 16 | TRBV11-2 | TGTGCCAGCAGCCGAGCGGGTCGGGGGGGCGCAGATACGCAGTATTTT | CASSRAGRGGADTQYF